The 10 T cell receptor beta chains listed next were all sequenced from one sample in a study of regulatory T cells in long-lasting Graves disease. CDR3 regions were amplified by Arm-PCR using iRepertoire HTBI primers to build TCR beta libraries. MiXCR, applied by TCRdb to the multiplex PCR reads, yields one record per CDR3 protein. The data contain about 430,000 distinct CDR3 sequences, approximately 16% of them singletons. This sample's time point: newly diagnosed GD, antithyroid drugs for less than 3 months. Extracted PBMC RNA gave rise to the TCR library. The same sample was also used in a study of T cells in Graves' hyperthyroidism and ophthalmopathy.

Sequenced material: peripheral blood mononuclear cells (PBMCs), taken at new diagnosis, from a patient treated with antithyroid drugs. These receptor sequences come from a woman between 40 and 55 years old with Graves disease.

This clonotype was observed many times. This chain links TRBV7-3 with TRBJ2-1, with D perhaps matching TRBD2 (8 bases). Per germline, CDR1 SGHTA and CDR2 FQGTGA. Trimming took off 10 bases at V and 9 bases at J, with 19 bases between the two ends. The CDR3 extends over 13 amino acids. CDR3 bases: TGTGCCATTCCAGGGGGACTAGAGCCTGAGCAGTTCTTC. It encodes CAIPGGLEPEQFF.

The chain carries TRBV10-3 and TRBJ1-1; 7 positions agree with TRBD1. Germline CDR1 reads ENHRY; CDR2 reads SYGVKD. Trimming took 10 bases from V and 0 from J; bases not matched to a gene: 20. The CDR3 is 18 amino acids. CDR3 bases: TGTGCCACCCAGGGGGTATCTTTAAGATACCTCATGAACACTGAAGCTTTCTTT. Amino acids: CATQGVSLRYLMNTEAFF.

This clonotype occurred many times. The V gene is TRBV27, the J gene TRBJ1-1; no clear D. Trimming removed 5 bases at V and 4 bases at J, with 11 bases between. Germline CDR1 MNHEY, CDR2 SMNVEV (reference sequence). The length of the CDR3 is 13 residues. In nucleotides, the CDR3 is TGTGCCAGCAGTCACGGACCATTCACTGAAGCTTTCTTT. The encoded protein is CASSHGPFTEAFF.

This clonotype was detected ten times or more. This sequence joins TRBV5-1 and TRBJ2-7; TRBD2 might be the D (6 bases). Germline CDR1 and CDR2: SGHRS and YFSETQ. This CDR3 contains 15 residues. The ends were cut back, 3 bases at V and 4 bases at J, with 17 bases in the middle. CDR3 residues: CASSYERVGLYEQYF. The CDR3 DNA follows: TGCGCCAGCAGCTACGAGCGGGTGGGATTGTACGAGCAGTACTTC.

In its sample, this clonotype was seen many times. This chain connects TRBV7-6 to TRBJ2-7; TRBD2 aligns across 14 bases. Germline V gene lookup returns CDR1 SGHVS and CDR2 FNYEAQ. The junction had 10 bases not matched to a gene; V was cut back by 5 bases and J by 1 base. The length of the CDR3 is 18 residues. CDR3 in amino acids: CASSPRLAGGPVSYEQYF. As DNA, the CDR3 is TGTGCCAGCAGCCCCCGACTAGCGGGAGGGCCGGTTTCCTACGAGCAGTACTTC.

Remarks on this clonotype: Being one base from a much bigger clone, this may be a read error. The rearrangement uses TRBV3-1 and TRBJ1-5; no firm D call. The germline V gene has CDR1 LGHDT and CDR2 YNNKEL (reference sequence). V dropped 5 bases and J dropped 11 bases, with 16 bases sitting between them. The CDR3 has 13 residues. The CDR3 nucleotides are TGTGCCAGCAGCAGGACCGAGGGAGAAGCCCAGCATTTT. This translates into CASSRTEGEAQHF.

This clonotype appeared many times. The gene calls are TRBV10-3 and TRBJ2-7; D gene uncertain. This CDR3 is 13 amino acids long. V was shortened by 11 bases and J by 5 bases, with 19 bases between the two germline ends. The germline V gene encodes CDR1 ENHRY and CDR2 SYGVKD. CDR3 DNA sequence: TGTGCCGCCCGGGCCTCATTACCCCACGAGCAGTACTTC. This gives the protein CAARASLPHEQYF.

The sample holds many counts of this clonotype. This chain connects TRBV11-2 to TRBJ2-7, with a weak D call TRBD1 (5 bases). The CDR3 contains 14 residues. Trimming cost V 1 base and J 3 bases, with 10 bases left between them. Germline values: CDR1 SGHAT, CDR2 FQNNGV. This CDR3 reads CASSLGTRDYEQYF. The DNA for the CDR3 is TGTGCCAGCAGCTTAGGGACAAGGGACTACGAGCAGTACTTC.

V usage is TRBV30 and J usage is TRBJ1-3, with unresolved D. Trimming cost V 2 bases and J 0 bases, with 11 bases left between them. This CDR3 comprises 15 residues. Per germline, CDR1 GTSNPN and CDR2 SVGIG (reference sequence). The CDR3 spells CAWSKGMSSGNTIYF. DNA for the CDR3: TGTGCCTGGAGTAAAGGGATGAGCTCTGGAAACACCATATATTTT.

This clonotype was seen a handful of times. The V gene is TRBV27, the J gene TRBJ2-7; the D gene is possibly TRBD2 (5 bases). CDR3 length equals 10 residues. The germline V gene encodes CDR1 MNHEY and CDR2 SMNVEV (reference sequence). Trimming took 6 bases from V and 11 from J, leaving 11 bases between them. Written as DNA, the CDR3 is TGTGCCAGCAGGGCCGGGAATGAGTACTTC. As protein: CASRAGNEYF.